This T cell receptor (beta chain) appears in the sequencing data of a study of blood T cell repertoires in COVID-19. Whole-study context: Material from acute and convalescent COVID-19 was sourced from the United States, Italy and Spain. T cells, B-cell-depleted T cells, or PBMCs supplied cDNA or gDNA.

Original methodology: Cell counts per sample came from amplifying reference gene primers. Libraries were prepared by immunoSEQ multiplex PCR; TCRdb keeps only in-frame clonotypes and omits some of them. V and J calls plus clone size are reproduced from that table; the DNA served to infer D and trimming. This sample yields about 68,000 clones, of which 65% to 90% are seen a single time; roughly 24% belongs to the top ten. Germline CDR1 and CDR2: SNHLY and FYNNEI. The CDR3 is 14 residues long. V dropped 5 bases and J dropped 7; count of bases not matched to a gene: 9. Source material: peripheral blood. The chain carries TRBV2 and TRBJ1-2; 8 bases match TRBD1. The sequence derives from a man aged 50 to 59 with acute or convalescent COVID-19. The CDR3 reads CASSPQAGGLGYTF. CDR3 coding DNA: TGTGCCAGCAGTCCCCAGGCAGGGGGCCTTGGCTACACCTTC.